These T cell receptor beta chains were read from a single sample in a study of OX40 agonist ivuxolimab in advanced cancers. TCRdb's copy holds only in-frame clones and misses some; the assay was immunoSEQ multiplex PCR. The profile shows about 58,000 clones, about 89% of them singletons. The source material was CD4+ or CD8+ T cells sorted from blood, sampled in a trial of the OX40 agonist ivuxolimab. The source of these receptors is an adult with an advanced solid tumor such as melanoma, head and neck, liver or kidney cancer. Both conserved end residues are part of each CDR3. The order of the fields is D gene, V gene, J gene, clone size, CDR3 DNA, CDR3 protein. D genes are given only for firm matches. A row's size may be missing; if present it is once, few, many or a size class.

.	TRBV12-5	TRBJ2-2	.	TGTGCTAGTGGTTTGTGGCAGGGAAACACCGGGGAGCTGTTTTTT	CASGLWQGNTGELFF
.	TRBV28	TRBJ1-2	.	TGTGCCAGCAGTTCTTCCGGGACACAATACTATGGCTACACCTTC	CASSSSGTQYYGYTF
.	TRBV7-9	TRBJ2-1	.	TGTGCCAGCAGCTTAGATTCAGGCAATGAGCAGTTCTTC	CASSLDSGNEQFF
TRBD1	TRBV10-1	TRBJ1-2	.	TGCGCCAGCAGCCCGGGACAGCAAGCCGGCGGCTACACCTTC	CASSPGQQAGGYTF
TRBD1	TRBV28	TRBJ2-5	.	TGTGCCAGCAGTTTACTCCGGACAGGGGGTTTCGGCGAGACCCAGTACTTC	CASSLLRTGGFGETQYF
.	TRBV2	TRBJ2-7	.	TGTGCCAGCAGCCAAAACAGGTACGAGCAGTACTTC	CASSQNRYEQYF
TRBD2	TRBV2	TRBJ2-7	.	TGTGCCAGCAGTGACGTACTAGCGGGAGGCGAGCAGTACTTC	CASSDVLAGGEQYF
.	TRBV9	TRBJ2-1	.	TGTGCCAGCAGCCCCCCCGGGAGTGGGGGTTATGAGCAGTTCTTC	CASSPPGSGGYEQFF
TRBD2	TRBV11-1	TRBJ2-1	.	TGTGCCAGCAGTCTTAGCGGGAGGGGCGATGAGCAGTTCTTC	CASSLSGRGDEQFF
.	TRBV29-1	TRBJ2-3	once	TGCAGCGTTGCGAGGGGTGCTAGCACAGATACGCAGTATTTT	CSVARGASTDTQYF
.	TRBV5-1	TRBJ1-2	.	TGCGCCAGCAGCTTGTCCGGGACCCCTAACTATGGCTACACCTTC	CASSLSGTPNYGYTF
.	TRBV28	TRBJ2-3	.	TGTGCCAGCAGCCGCACACAGGGAGTATATAGCACAGATACGCAGTATTTT	CASSRTQGVYSTDTQYF
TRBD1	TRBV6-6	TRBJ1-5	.	TGTGCCAGCAAGACAGGGGATAGCAATCAGCCCCAGCATTTT	CASKTGDSNQPQHF
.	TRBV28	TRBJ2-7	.	TGTGCCAGCACCGCAGCCTTGGGGAAGGCCTACGAGCAGTACTTC	CASTAALGKAYEQYF
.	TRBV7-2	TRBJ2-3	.	TGTGCCAGCAGACCGGGGTATGGTAGCACAGATACGCAGTATTTT	CASRPGYGSTDTQYF
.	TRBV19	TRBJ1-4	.	TGTGCCAGTACCCCATGGGGCGGATCTGAAAAACTGTTTTTT	CASTPWGGSEKLFF
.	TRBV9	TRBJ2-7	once	TGTGCCAGCAGCGTAGATGCTCTGGGCGAGCAGTACTTC	CASSVDALGEQYF
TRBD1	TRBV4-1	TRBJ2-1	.	TGCGCCAGCAGCCAACAACCGGGACAGGGCTTTAATGAGCAGTTCTTC	CASSQQPGQGFNEQFF
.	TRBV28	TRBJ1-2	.	TGTGCCAGCAGTTCGGGCCAGCGGACAAACTATGGCTACACCTTC	CASSSGQRTNYGYTF
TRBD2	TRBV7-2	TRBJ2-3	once	TGTGCCAGCAGCCCAACGGGACTACCCACAGATACGCAGTATTTT	CASSPTGLPTDTQYF
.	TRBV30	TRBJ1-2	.	TGTGCCTGGAGTGTACTGTCAGTTGAGGGCTACACCTTC	CAWSVLSVEGYTF
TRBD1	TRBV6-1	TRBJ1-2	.	TGTGCCAGCAGTGACCCACAGGGGACCTATGGCTACACCTTC	CASSDPQGTYGYTF
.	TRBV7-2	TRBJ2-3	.	TGTGCCAGCAGCCTCTACGGTGGGGGAGGCACAGATACGCAGTATTTT	CASSLYGGGGTDTQYF
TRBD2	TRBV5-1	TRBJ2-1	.	TGCGCCAGCAGCTTGGGGGGACTAGCGGGAGATTACAATGAGCAGTTCTTC	CASSLGGLAGDYNEQFF
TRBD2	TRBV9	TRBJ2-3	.	TGTGCCAGCAGCGTTTCAATCGGACTAGCGGGAGTTATAGATACGCAGTATTTT	CASSVSIGLAGVIDTQYF
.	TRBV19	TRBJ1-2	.	TGTGCCAGTAGGGACCCGGGACGGAGCTATGGCTACACCTTC	CASRDPGRSYGYTF
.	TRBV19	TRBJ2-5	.	TGTGCCAGTAGTCCAACAGGGAGGGAAGAGACCCAGTACTTC	CASSPTGREETQYF
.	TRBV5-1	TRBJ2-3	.	TGCGCCAGCAGCCTATCCTTAGGGGCTAGCACAGATACGCAGTATTTT	CASSLSLGASTDTQYF
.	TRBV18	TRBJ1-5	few	TGTGCCAGCTCACCAGGGAGCAATCAGCCCCAGCATTTT	CASSPGSNQPQHF
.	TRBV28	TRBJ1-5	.	TGTGCCAGCAGTCCCCGTCCGATGGGGGTTTTACAGCCCCAGCATTTT	CASSPRPMGVLQPQHF
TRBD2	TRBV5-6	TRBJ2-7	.	TGTGCCAGCAGCCCACTCGGGGGGGGGACCTACGAGCAGTACTTC	CASSPLGGGTYEQYF
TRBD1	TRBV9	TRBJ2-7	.	TGTGCCAGCAGCGTCCGGGGACAGGGCTCAAGCGAGCAGTACTTC	CASSVRGQGSSEQYF
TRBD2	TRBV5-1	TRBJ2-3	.	TGCGCCAGCAGCTACTCAATAGCGGGAGGGACAGATACGCAGTATTTT	CASSYSIAGGTDTQYF
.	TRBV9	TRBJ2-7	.	TGTGCCAGCAGCGTAAGGGGAGCTGGGGAGCAGTACTTC	CASSVRGAGEQYF
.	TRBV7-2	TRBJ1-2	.	TGTGCCAGCAGCTTAGCGGGCGGGATCCGAGCTAACTATGGCTACACCTTC	CASSLAGGIRANYGYTF
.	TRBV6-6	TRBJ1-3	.	TGTGCCAGCAGTTACGGACCTCTGAGCTCTGGAAACACCATATATTTT	CASSYGPLSSGNTIYF
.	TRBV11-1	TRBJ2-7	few	TGTGCCAGCAGCTTTCAGGGGACCTACGAGCAGTACTTC	CASSFQGTYEQYF
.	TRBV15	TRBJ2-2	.	TGTGCCACCAGCAGAGATCGGGCGGCTGGGGAGCTGTTTTTT	CATSRDRAAGELFF
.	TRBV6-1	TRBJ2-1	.	TGTGCCAGCAACCCCAGCGGCCGAATTGGTGTTGAGCAGTTCTTC	CASNPSGRIGVEQFF
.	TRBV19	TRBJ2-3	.	TGTGCCAGTAGTATCAGCTTCCGGGATACGCAGTATTTT	CASSISFRDTQYF
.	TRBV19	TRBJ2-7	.	TGTGCCAGTAGTCCGACGGACACCTACTACGAGCAGTACTTC	CASSPTDTYYEQYF
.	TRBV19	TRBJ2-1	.	TGTGCCAGTAGTATTACGGGACCCCTAACCTACAATGAGCAGTTCTTC	CASSITGPLTYNEQFF
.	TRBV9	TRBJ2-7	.	TGTGCCAGCAGCGTAAATGCCAGGGCTGGCGAGCAGTACTTC	CASSVNARAGEQYF
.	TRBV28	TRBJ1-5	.	TGTGCCAGCAGTTTTGCCCATGGGGACCGTAGCAATCAGCCCCAGCATTTT	CASSFAHGDRSNQPQHF
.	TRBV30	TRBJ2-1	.	TGTGCCTGGAGTGTAGGAGCAGCGTCCTACAATGAGCAGTTCTTC	CAWSVGAASYNEQFF
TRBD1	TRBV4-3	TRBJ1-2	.	TGCGCCAGCAGCCAAGACTGGGACAGCGTTGTCTACACCTTC	CASSQDWDSVVYTF
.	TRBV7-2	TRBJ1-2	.	TGTGCCAGCAGCCCGGGGGGGGACTATGGCTACACCTTC	CASSPGGDYGYTF
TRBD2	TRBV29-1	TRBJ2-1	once	TGCAGCGTCGTTGGTTTAGCGGGGGGTAATTACAATGAGCAGTTCTTC	CSVVGLAGGNYNEQFF
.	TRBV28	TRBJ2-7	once	TGTGCCAGCAGTTGGGCAGGTTCGGACGAGCAGTACTTC	CASSWAGSDEQYF
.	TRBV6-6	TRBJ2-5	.	TGTGCCAGCAACATAGGGGGAGGCTCGGAGACCCAGTACTTC	CASNIGGGSETQYF
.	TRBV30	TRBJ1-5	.	TGTGCCTGGAGTGTCGGCGGCAGCAATCAGCCCCAGCATTTT	CAWSVGGSNQPQHF
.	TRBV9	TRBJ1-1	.	TGTGCCAGCAGCGTAGAGGTTTACACTGAAGCTTTCTTT	CASSVEVYTEAFF
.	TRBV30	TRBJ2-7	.	TGTGCCTCAAGTAAGGGGCGCTCCTACGAGCAGTACTTC	CASSKGRSYEQYF
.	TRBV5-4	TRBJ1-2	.	TGTGCCAGCAGCCCCGCGGGGGTCTATGGCTACACCTTC	CASSPAGVYGYTF
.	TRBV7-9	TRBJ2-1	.	TGTGCCAGCAGCTTTTCTCTAGCAGGCAATGAGCAGTTCTTC	CASSFSLAGNEQFF
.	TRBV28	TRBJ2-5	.	TGTGCCAGCAGTCCAGTCTCGGACAGCCAAGAGACCCAGTACTTC	CASSPVSDSQETQYF